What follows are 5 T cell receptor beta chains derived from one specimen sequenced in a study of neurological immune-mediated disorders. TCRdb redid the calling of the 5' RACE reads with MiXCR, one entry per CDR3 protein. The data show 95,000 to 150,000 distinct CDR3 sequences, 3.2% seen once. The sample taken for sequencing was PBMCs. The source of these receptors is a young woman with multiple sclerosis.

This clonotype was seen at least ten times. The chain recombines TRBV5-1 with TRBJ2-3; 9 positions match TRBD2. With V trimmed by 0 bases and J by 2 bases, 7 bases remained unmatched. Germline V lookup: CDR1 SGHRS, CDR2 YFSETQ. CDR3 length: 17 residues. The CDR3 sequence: CASSLASAGGSTDTQYF. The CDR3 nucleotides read TGCGCCAGCAGCTTGGCCAGCGCGGGGGGGTCCACAGATACGCAGTATTTT.

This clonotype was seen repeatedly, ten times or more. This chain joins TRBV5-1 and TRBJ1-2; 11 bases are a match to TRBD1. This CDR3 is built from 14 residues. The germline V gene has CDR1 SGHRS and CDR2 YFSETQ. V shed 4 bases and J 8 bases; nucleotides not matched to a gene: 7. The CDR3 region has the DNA TGCGCCAGCAGCGTAGCCGGGACAGGGGGAGGCTACACCTTC. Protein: CASSVAGTGGGYTF.

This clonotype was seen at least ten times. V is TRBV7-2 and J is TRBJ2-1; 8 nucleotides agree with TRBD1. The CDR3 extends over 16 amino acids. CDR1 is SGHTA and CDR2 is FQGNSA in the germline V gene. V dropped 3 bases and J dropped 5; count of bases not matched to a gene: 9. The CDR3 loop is CASSLSLTGGNNEQFF. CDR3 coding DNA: TGTGCCAGCAGCTTGAGTCTCACAGGGGGAAACAATGAGCAGTTCTTC.

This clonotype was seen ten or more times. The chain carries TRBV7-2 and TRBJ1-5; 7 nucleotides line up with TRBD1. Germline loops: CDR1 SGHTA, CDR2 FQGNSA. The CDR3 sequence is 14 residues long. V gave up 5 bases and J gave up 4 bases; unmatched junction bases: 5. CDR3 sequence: CASSPRQGNQPQHF. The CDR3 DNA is TGTGCCAGCAGCCCGAGACAGGGTAATCAGCCCCAGCATTTT.

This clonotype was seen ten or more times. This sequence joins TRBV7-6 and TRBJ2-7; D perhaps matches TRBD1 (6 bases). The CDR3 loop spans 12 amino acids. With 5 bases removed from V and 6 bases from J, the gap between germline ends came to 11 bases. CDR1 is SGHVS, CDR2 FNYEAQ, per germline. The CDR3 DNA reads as TGTGCCAGCAGCCGTGGGACACCCGAGCAGTACTTC. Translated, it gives CASSRGTPEQYF.